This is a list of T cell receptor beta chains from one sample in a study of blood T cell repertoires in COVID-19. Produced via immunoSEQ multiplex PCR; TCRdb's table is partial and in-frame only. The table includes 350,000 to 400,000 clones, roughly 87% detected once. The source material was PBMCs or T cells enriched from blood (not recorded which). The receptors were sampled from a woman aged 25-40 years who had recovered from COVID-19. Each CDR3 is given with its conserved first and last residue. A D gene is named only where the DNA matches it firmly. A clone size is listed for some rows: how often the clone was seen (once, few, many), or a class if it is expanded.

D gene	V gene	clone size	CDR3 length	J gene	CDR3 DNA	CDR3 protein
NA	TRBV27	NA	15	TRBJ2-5	TGTGCCAGCAGTCCTTATGCCCAAACTAGAGAGACCCAGTACTTC	CASSPYAQTRETQYF
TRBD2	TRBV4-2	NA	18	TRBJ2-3	TGTGCCAGCAGCCAAGATCTGGCGAGCGGGGGTGGGACAGATACGCAGTATTTT	CASSQDLASGGGTDTQYF
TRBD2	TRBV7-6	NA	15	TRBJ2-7	TGTGCCAGCAGCTATACTAGCGGGGGGGCCAACGAGCAGTACTTC	CASSYTSGGANEQYF
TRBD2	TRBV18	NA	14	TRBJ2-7	TGTGCCAGCTCACCGGGGGGAGGGCCGGGTGAGCAGTACTTC	CASSPGGGPGEQYF
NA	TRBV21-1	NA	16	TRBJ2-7	TGTGCCAGCAGCAAAAGGGGGCAGGGGAGCTCCTACGAGCAGTACTTC	CASSKRGQGSSYEQYF
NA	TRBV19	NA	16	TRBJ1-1	TGTGCCAGTAGTATACAGAACAGGGCCTTAAACACTGAAGCTTTCTTT	CASSIQNRALNTEAFF
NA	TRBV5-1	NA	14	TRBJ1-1	TGCGCCAGCAGTCTTCAGTCGGAGGGGACTGAAGCTTTCTTT	CASSLQSEGTEAFF
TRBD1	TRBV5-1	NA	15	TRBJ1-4	TGCGCCAGCAGCGAGGGGACAGGCGATCTAGAAAAACTGTTTTTT	CASSEGTGDLEKLFF
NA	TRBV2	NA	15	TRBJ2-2	TGTGCCAGCGCAAGGGGTGGCAGCAACACCGGGGAGCTGTTTTTT	CASARGGSNTGELFF
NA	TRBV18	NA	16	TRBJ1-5	TGTGCCAGCTCACCATCGGACAGCTATAGCAATCAGCCCCAGCATTTT	CASSPSDSYSNQPQHF
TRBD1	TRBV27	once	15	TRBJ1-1	TGTGCCAGCAGTCTGCAGGGGGCCTTGAACACTGAAGCTTTCTTT	CASSLQGALNTEAFF
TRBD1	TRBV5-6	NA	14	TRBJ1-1	TGTGCCAGCAGCCGCAGGGGGCTTATCACTGAAGCTTTCTTT	CASSRRGLITEAFF
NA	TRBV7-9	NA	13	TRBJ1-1	TGTGCCAGCAGCTTATCTGTGAACACTGAAGCTTTCTTT	CASSLSVNTEAFF
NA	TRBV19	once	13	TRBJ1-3	TGTGCCAGTAGTATAGACGGGGAACACACCATATATTTT	CASSIDGEHTIYF
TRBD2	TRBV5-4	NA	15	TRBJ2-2	TGTGCCAGCAGCTTGCACGGGAGGGGGGCCGGGGAGCTGTTTTTT	CASSLHGRGAGELFF
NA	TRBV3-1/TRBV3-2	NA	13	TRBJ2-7	TGTGCCAGCAGCCAAGATGGCTTTTACGAGCAGTACTTC	CASSQDGFYEQYF
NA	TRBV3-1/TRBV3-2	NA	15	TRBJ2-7	TGTGCCAGCAGCCAGGGAGGAGTAACTATCTACGAGCAGTACTTC	CASSQGGVTIYEQYF
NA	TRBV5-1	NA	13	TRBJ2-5	TGCGCCAGCCTTCCCGCCCCGGAAGAGACCCAGTACTTC	CASLPAPEETQYF
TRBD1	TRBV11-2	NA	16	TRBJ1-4	TGTGCCAGCAGCACCCCCCGGACAGGGGTTAATGAAAAACTGTTTTTT	CASSTPRTGVNEKLFF
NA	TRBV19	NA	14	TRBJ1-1	TGTGCCAGCTCTACCCGCACCGAGAACACTGAAGCTTTCTTT	CASSTRTENTEAFF
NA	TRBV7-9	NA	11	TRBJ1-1	TGTGCCAGCAGCTTAGTACAGGAAGCTTTCTTT	CASSLVQEAFF
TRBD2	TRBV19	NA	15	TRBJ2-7	TGTGCCAGTAGTATTCAGTCTAGCGGATCCTACGAGCAGTACTTC	CASSIQSSGSYEQYF
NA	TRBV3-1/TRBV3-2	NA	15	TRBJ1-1	TGTGCCAGCAGCCAAAAGGGGTCCATGGAGACTGAAGCTTTCTTT	CASSQKGSMETEAFF
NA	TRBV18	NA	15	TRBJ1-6	TGTGCCAGCCCCCAGCGGGTTTTCTATAATTCACCCCTCCACTTT	CASPQRVFYNSPLHF
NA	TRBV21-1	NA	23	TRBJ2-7	TGTGCCAGCAGCAAAAGACAGGGAGGGGTTCCGTTTCAAGGACTAGCGGGAGGGTACGAGCAGTACTTC	CASSKRQGGVPFQGLAGGYEQYF
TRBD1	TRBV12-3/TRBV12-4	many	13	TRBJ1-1	TGTGCCAGCAGACCCCCGGGACAGCTTGAAGCTTTCTTT	CASRPPGQLEAFF
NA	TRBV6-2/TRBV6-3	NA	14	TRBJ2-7	TGTGCCAGCAGTTACCTTGCGGGGTATTACGAGCAGTACTTC	CASSYLAGYYEQYF
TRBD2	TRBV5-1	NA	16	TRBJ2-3	TGCGCCAGCAGCCGCCTCCTAGCGGGAGTATCAGATACGCAGTATTTT	CASSRLLAGVSDTQYF
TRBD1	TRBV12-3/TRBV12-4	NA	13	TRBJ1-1	TGTGCCAGCAGTTTACAAAGGGACAGGGAAGCTTTCTTT	CASSLQRDREAFF
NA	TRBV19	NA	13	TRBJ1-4	TGTGCCAGTAGTCGGAGTCTCTACGAAAAACTGTTTTTT	CASSRSLYEKLFF
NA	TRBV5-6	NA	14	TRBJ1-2	TGTGCCAGCAGCTTGTGGAGCCGGGACTATGGCTACACCTTC	CASSLWSRDYGYTF
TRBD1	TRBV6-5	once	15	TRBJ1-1	TGTGCCAGCGAGGGGGCGGACTCGGGTTGGACTGAAGCTTTCTTT	CASEGADSGWTEAFF
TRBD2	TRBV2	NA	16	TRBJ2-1	TGTGCCAGCAGTTCGAGCGGGGGGCCAGCTTACAATGAGCAGTTCTTC	CASSSSGGPAYNEQFF
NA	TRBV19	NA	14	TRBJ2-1	TGTGCCAGTAGTATGTACGGGAGCTGGAATGAGCAGTTCTTC	CASSMYGSWNEQFF
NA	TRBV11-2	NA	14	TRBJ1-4	TGTGCCAGCAGCCCCCGATTGGAGGATGAAAAACTGTTTTTT	CASSPRLEDEKLFF
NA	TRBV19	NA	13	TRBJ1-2	TGTGCCAGTAGTATTCAGGGTGGAGTAGGCTACACCTTC	CASSIQGGVGYTF
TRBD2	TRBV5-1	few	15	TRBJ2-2	TGCGCCAGCAGCTTGGTACGAGCGGGAGAAGGGGAGCTGTTTTTT	CASSLVRAGEGELFF
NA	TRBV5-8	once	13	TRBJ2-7	TGTGCCAGCAGCCTCTGGGGCGGCTACGAGCAGTACTTC	CASSLWGGYEQYF
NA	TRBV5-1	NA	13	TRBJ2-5	TGCGCCAGCAGCACGACAGGGAGGGAGACCCAGTACTTC	CASSTTGRETQYF
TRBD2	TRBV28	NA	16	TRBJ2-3	TGTGCCAGCAGTTTTGCTAGCGGTAGGAGCACAGATACGCAGTATTTT	CASSFASGRSTDTQYF
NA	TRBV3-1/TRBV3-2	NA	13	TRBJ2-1	TGTGCCAGCAGCCACGTACTGCACAATGAGCAGTTCTTC	CASSHVLHNEQFF
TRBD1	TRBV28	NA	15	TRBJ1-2	TGTGCCAGCAGTACATCGGACAGGGCTAACTATGGCTACACCTTC	CASSTSDRANYGYTF
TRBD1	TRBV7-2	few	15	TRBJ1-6	TGTGCCAGCAGCTTAGAGTACAGGGGCGATTCACCCCTCCACTTT	CASSLEYRGDSPLHF
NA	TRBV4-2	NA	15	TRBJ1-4	TGTGCCAGCAGCCAGGGCGACGACATTAATGAAAAACTGTTTTTT	CASSQGDDINEKLFF
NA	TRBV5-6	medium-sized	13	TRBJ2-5	TGTGCCAGCAGCTTGGTCCGGGAAGAGACCCAGTACTTC	CASSLVREETQYF
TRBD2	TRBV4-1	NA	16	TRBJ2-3	TGCGCCAGCAGCCGCCTGACTAGCGGGAGCCCAGATACGCAGTATTTT	CASSRLTSGSPDTQYF
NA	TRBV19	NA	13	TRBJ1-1	TGTGCCAGCCGGTCGGCGGAAGGCACTGAAGCTTTCTTT	CASRSAEGTEAFF
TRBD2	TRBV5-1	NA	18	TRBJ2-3	TGCGCCAGCAACTTCCCACGGAGCGGGAGGGCCTCGTTTGATACGCAGTATTTT	CASNFPRSGRASFDTQYF
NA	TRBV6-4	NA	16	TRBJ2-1	TGTGCCAGCAGTGACTCGAGAGCAGGTTCCTACAATGAGCAGTTCTTC	CASSDSRAGSYNEQFF